The rows below give T cell receptor beta chains drawn from one sample of a study of T cell repertoires in cytomegalovirus infection. TCRdb processed the reads anew with MiXCR; each CDR3 protein has one entry. The sample carries roughly 200,000 distinct CDR3 sequences, about 17% recorded once. Material for sequencing was CD8+ T cells from PBMCs. Receptors originate from a human donor in good health (CMV status not recorded). Some clones in this sample may be carry-over from other donors' samples. Both conserved end residues are part of each CDR3. Each record gives: V gene, J gene, D gene, clone size, CDR3 DNA, CDR3 protein. D genes are given only for firm matches. Clone size is stated in some rows and not others, as once, few, many or a class when expanded.

TRBV6-5,TRBJ1-1,-,few,TGTGCCAGCAGTTTCCCAGGGGCGGATGAAGCTTTCTTT,CASSFPGADEAFF
TRBV5-1,TRBJ1-5,-,-,TGCGCCAGCAGCTGGGGGGTAAATCAGCCCCAGCATTTT,CASSWGVNQPQHF
TRBV6-2/TRBV6-3,TRBJ2-2,TRBD1,once,TGTGCCAGCAGTTCCAACTCCCCGACAGGGACCGGGGAGCTGTTTTTT,CASSSNSPTGTGELFF
TRBV27,TRBJ2-7,-,-,TGTGCCAGCAGTCCCTCGCCGGGCCGGAGCTCCTACGAGCAGTACTTC,CASSPSPGRSSYEQYF
TRBV6-1,TRBJ2-7,-,few,TGTGCCAGCAGTTCTTACTCCTCCTACGAGCAGTACTTC,CASSSYSSYEQYF
TRBV12-3/TRBV12-4,TRBJ1-2,-,-,TGTGCCAGCAGTTTATCAGGCTTCGCCTATGGCTACACCTTC,CASSLSGFAYGYTF
TRBV10-3,TRBJ1-1,TRBD1,-,TGTGCCATCAGTGGACAGGGAGTTTCTGAAGCTTTCTTT,CAISGQGVSEAFF
TRBV7-9,TRBJ1-1,-,few,TGTGCCAGCAGCTTAGCGCAGGGTACGGACACTGAAGCTTTCTTT,CASSLAQGTDTEAFF
TRBV6-2/TRBV6-3,TRBJ1-2,-,few,TGTGCCACCCAGGGAGCTTCTGGTGCTAACTATGGCTACACCTTC,CATQGASGANYGYTF
TRBV27,TRBJ1-5,-,few,TGTGCCAGCAGTATTACCAGGACGAGGACACCCCAGCATTTT,CASSITRTRTPQHF
TRBV7-2,TRBJ1-1,-,few,TGTGCCAGCAGCTTAACCTTGACAAGTGAAGCTTTCTTT,CASSLTLTSEAFF
TRBV28,TRBJ1-6,TRBD1,-,TGTGCCAGCAGTCCACCGGGACAGGGTAATTCACCCCTCCACTTT,CASSPPGQGNSPLHF
TRBV28,TRBJ2-7,-,few,TGTGCCAGCGGGGGGACTCCTTCCTACGAGCAGTACTTC,CASGGTPSYEQYF
TRBV11-2,TRBJ2-2,TRBD1,few,TGTGCCAGCAGCGAACGACAGGGGGTGATCGGGGAGCTGTTTTTT,CASSERQGVIGELFF
TRBV4-1,TRBJ2-7,TRBD1,-,TGCGCCAGCAGCCAGGTTCTACAGGGGGTTCCAACCTACGAGCAGTACTTC,CASSQVLQGVPTYEQYF
TRBV7-2,TRBJ1-1,-,many,TGTGCCAGCAGCCCCCGCGTCCAAGTGGGAGCTTTCTTT,CASSPRVQVGAFF
TRBV7-6,TRBJ2-1,-,-,TGTGCCAGCAGCCGGGGACCCCCCGGGAATGAGCAGTTCTTC,CASSRGPPGNEQFF
TRBV12-3/TRBV12-4,TRBJ2-5,-,-,TGTGCCAGCAGTTCGAAAGAGACCCAGTACTTC,CASSSKETQYF
TRBV7-8,TRBJ2-2,TRBD1,many,TGTGCCAGCAGCTCCCGGGACAGGGATCCCGGGGAGCTGTTTTTT,CASSSRDRDPGELFF
TRBV28,TRBJ1-5,-,few,TGTGCCAGCAGTTTGATGGTTCGGGGATCTGGGCAGCCCCAGCATTTT,CASSLMVRGSGQPQHF
TRBV6-4,TRBJ2-2,-,few,TGTGCCAGCAGTGCTAAAAACACCGGGGAGCTGTTTTTT,CASSAKNTGELFF
TRBV28,TRBJ1-1,-,-,TGTGCCACCAGTTTTTTCCTCACTGGGACTGAAGCTTTCTTT,CATSFFLTGTEAFF
TRBV12-3/TRBV12-4,TRBJ1-1,-,-,TGTGCCAGCAGTTTACATTTCAGGAACACTGAAGCTTTCTTT,CASSLHFRNTEAFF
TRBV7-6,TRBJ1-2,-,few,TGTGCCAGCAGCACAACCCCCAGGCTGGGCTATGGCTACACCTTC,CASSTTPRLGYGYTF
TRBV2,TRBJ2-7,-,few,TGTGCCAGCAGTTCAGGGGGGTTGCACTTC,CASSSGGLHF
TRBV7-2,TRBJ2-7,TRBD2,few,TGTGCCAGCAGCCGGACTAGCGGGGGGGCGAGGGAGCAGTACTTC,CASSRTSGGAREQYF
TRBV28,TRBJ2-7,TRBD1,few,TGTGCCAGCAGTTTCAACCCCAGGGGGCGAATTTCCGAGCAGTACTTC,CASSFNPRGRISEQYF
TRBV7-9,TRBJ2-7,TRBD1,-,TGTGCCAGCAGTGGGACAGGGATGGCGACTGGCGAGCAGTACTTC,CASSGTGMATGEQYF
TRBV28,TRBJ2-5,-,-,TGTGCCAGCAGTGACCGGCTGGCAGGTACACAAGAGACCCAGTACTTC,CASSDRLAGTQETQYF
TRBV6-1,TRBJ2-2,TRBD1,few,TGTGCCAGCAGTGCGCAAACAGGGGAAGCCGGGGAGCTGTTTTTT,CASSAQTGEAGELFF
TRBV27,TRBJ2-2,TRBD1,many,TGTGCCAGCAGTTTATCACCTCGACAGGGGGCGGTGACCGGGGAGCTGTTTTTT,CASSLSPRQGAVTGELFF
TRBV28,TRBJ1-6,-,-,TGTGCCAGCAGTTTCAGGGTTAATTCACCCCTCCACTTT,CASSFRVNSPLHF
TRBV7-2,TRBJ1-1,TRBD1,-,TGTGCCAGCAGCCCGCCCGGGACAGCACTCAGAGCTTTCTTT,CASSPPGTALRAFF
TRBV7-9,TRBJ2-7,-,few,TGTGCCAGCAGCTTCGAGATTGCCTACGAGCAGTACTTC,CASSFEIAYEQYF
TRBV7-4,TRBJ2-7,TRBD1,few,TGTGCCAGCAGCTTAGGACAGGGGGCAGGAGAGCAGTACTTC,CASSLGQGAGEQYF
TRBV28,TRBJ2-1,-,few,TGTGCCAGCCCCGGGCCTAACCCCGGTAGTGAGCAGTTCTTC,CASPGPNPGSEQFF
TRBV7-6,TRBJ1-1,-,few,TGTGCCAGCAGCCCCGGAGGGCGGCTAACCGCTGAAGCTTTCTTT,CASSPGGRLTAEAFF
TRBV29-1,TRBJ1-2,-,few,TGCAGCGTTGAGCTACGCTATGGCTACACCTTC,CSVELRYGYTF
TRBV6-6,TRBJ2-1,-,-,TGTGCCAGCAGCCCATTGATACCAGGAGGGCAGCAGTTCTTC,CASSPLIPGGQQFF
TRBV14,TRBJ2-3,-,few,TGTGCCAGCAGCCGCTCTCCACCCGACAGGATTTACACAGATACGCAGTATTTT,CASSRSPPDRIYTDTQYF
TRBV7-2,TRBJ2-3,TRBD2,-,TGTGCCAGCAGCTACGGACTAGCGGGGACAGATACGCAGTATTTT,CASSYGLAGTDTQYF
TRBV7-6,TRBJ2-3,-,many,TGTGCCAGCAGCCGACTCACAGATACGCAGTATTTT,CASSRLTDTQYF
TRBV7-3,TRBJ2-3,TRBD2,-,TGTGCCAGCAGCCAGGGACTAGCGGGAAGCACAGATACGCAGTATTTT,CASSQGLAGSTDTQYF
TRBV12-3/TRBV12-4,TRBJ2-1,-,-,TGTGCCAGCAGTTTTCTGGCAGTATACAATGAGCAGTTCTTC,CASSFLAVYNEQFF
TRBV7-9,TRBJ1-2,-,-,TGTGCCAGCAGAGGTAGGGGGAACTATGGCTACACCTTC,CASRGRGNYGYTF